These 30 T cell receptor beta chains were all obtained from the same sample, sequenced in a study of blood T cell repertoires in COVID-19. Sequencing used immunoSEQ multiplex PCR; TCRdb keeps in-frame clones, though not all of them. The sample holds roughly 200,000 clones, around 84% seen once. The sequenced material came from peripheral blood. These receptors all come from a human donor in a cohort sampled during active COVID-19.

The rearrangement links TRBV7-2 to TRBJ2-5; D gene uncertain. The V and J ends lost 1 base and 3 bases respectively, with 6 bases between them. Germline V CDR1 and CDR2: SGHTA, FQGNSA. The CDR3 sequence is 13 residues long. DNA of the CDR3: TGTGCCAGCAGCTTAGGTAGAAAAGAGACCCAGTACTTC. It yields the protein CASSLGRKETQYF.

The rearrangement links TRBV19 to TRBJ1-1; D uncertain. Germline assignment: CDR1 LNHDA and CDR2 SQIVND (reference sequence). The CDR3 totals 14 residues. The germline V and J ends were trimmed by 7 bases and 1 base, with 13 bases remaining between them. CDR3 sequence (DNA): TGTGCCAGTACCAATGAACTCCGGAACACTGAAGCTTTCTTT. Amino acid sequence: CASTNELRNTEAFF.

The V and J genes are TRBV7-9 and TRBJ2-5; perhaps TRBD1 as D (5 bases). This CDR3 comprises 15 residues. Germline V gene data show CDR1 as SEHNR and CDR2 as FQNEAQ (reference sequence). The germline V and J ends were trimmed by 2 bases and 4 bases, with 14 bases remaining between them. CDR3 protein: CASSLLNRKGETQYF. The CDR3 coding sequence is TGTGCCAGCAGCTTACTAAACAGGAAAGGAGAGACCCAGTACTTC.

The CDR3 sequence: CASSSRTSSYTYEQYF. The CDR3 nucleotides are TGTGCCAGCAGTTCCAGGACTAGCTCCTATACCTACGAGCAGTACTTC. The chain uses TRBV6-5 and TRBJ2-7; 8 bases are shared with TRBD2. The junction had 10 bases not matched to a gene; V was cut back by 4 bases and J by 2 bases. CDR3 length equals 16 residues. Germline CDR1 MNHEY, CDR2 SVGAGI.

This chain uses TRBV24-1 with TRBJ2-3, with 7 bases that match TRBD1. Trimming at V came to 5 bases and at J to 0 bases, leaving 10 bases not matched to a gene. Germline CDR1 KGHDR, CDR2 SFDVKD. This CDR3 spans 17 amino acids. The DNA for the CDR3 is TGTGCCACCAGTGGGGTCAGGGGGTCGCGGAGCACAGATACGCAGTATTTT. It encodes CATSGVRGSRSTDTQYF.

The chain uses TRBV10-1 and TRBJ2-2; D remains unclear. CDR1 and CDR2 from the germline V gene are WNHNN and SYGVQD (reference sequence). Trimming cost V 4 bases and J 5 bases, with 8 bases left between them. The CDR3 sequence is 13 residues long. In nucleotides, the CDR3 is TGCGCCAGCAGTGGGCAGTATACCGGGGAGCTGTTTTTT. This sequence encodes CASSGQYTGELFF.

This chain joins TRBV27 and TRBJ2-1; 8 bases align to TRBD2. V was pared by 4 bases and J by 0 bases, with 5 bases of the junction left unmatched. Germline V CDR1 and CDR2: MNHEY, SMNVEV (reference sequence). This CDR3 spans 16 amino acids. CDR3 in DNA: TGTGCCAGCAGTTCAAGACTAGCGAGCTCCTACAATGAGCAGTTCTTC. Encoded protein: CASSSRLASSYNEQFF.

Concerning this clone: An end of the junction differs from the germline gene, which may be a read error. The chain combines TRBV7-9 with TRBJ1-2; D perhaps matches TRBD1 (5 bases). There are 12 residues in the CDR3. The V gene's germline CDR1 is SEHNR and CDR2 FQNEAQ (reference sequence). CDR3 DNA: TGTGCCAGCACTATATTAGGGGATAGAGCTTACTTC. Translation: CASTILGDRAYF.

This rearrangement joins TRBV5-1 to TRBJ1-4; D might be TRBD1 (5 bases). V was pared by 3 bases and J by 3 bases, with 9 bases between. CDR1 is SGHRS, CDR2 YFSETQ, per germline. This CDR3 comprises 14 residues. This chain's CDR3 is CASSYGGSNEKLFF. The CDR3 coding sequence is TGCGCCAGCAGCTACGGGGGTTCTAATGAAAAACTGTTTTTT.

This clone was seen only a few times. This chain joins TRBV9 and TRBJ1-4, with unresolved D. This CDR3 is built from 13 residues. Germline CDR1 is SGDLS and CDR2 is YYNGEE. The germline V and J ends were trimmed by 4 bases and 7 bases, with 11 bases remaining between them. CDR3 sequence (DNA): TGTGCCAGCAGCCGGCGGGTCGGTGAAAAACTGTTTTTT. Protein: CASSRRVGEKLFF.

V is TRBV7-9 and J is TRBJ1-1; TRBD1 matches at 7 bases. This CDR3 is 15 amino acids long. Germline V lookup: CDR1 SEHNR, CDR2 FQNEAQ (reference sequence). Trimming cost V 5 bases and J 4 bases; bases outside gene matches: 10. This chain's CDR3 is CASSAQQGSGTEAFF. The DNA for the CDR3 is TGTGCCAGCAGCGCCCAACAGGGGTCGGGCACTGAAGCTTTCTTT.

This clone has at least ten counts. J is TRBJ1-5 and V is TRBV10-3, with 7 bases fitting TRBD1. The trim removed 11 bases at V and 6 bases at J, leaving 10 bases unmatched. The CDR3 is 13 amino acids. Germline V gives CDR1 ENHRY, CDR2 SYGVKD. Here the CDR3 reads CAPTDRAGQPQHF. DNA for the CDR3: TGTGCCCCCACAGACAGGGCGGGTCAGCCCCAGCATTTT.

This clone was seen once. V is TRBV5-1 and J is TRBJ2-1; TRBD1 agrees at 8 bases. The CDR3 totals 16 residues. V lost 4 bases, J lost 0 bases, and 6 bases stayed unmatched. Germline lookup yields CDR1 SGHRS and CDR2 YFSETQ. The CDR3 spells CASSQMTGDSYNEQFF. DNA for the CDR3: TGCGCCAGCAGCCAGATGACAGGGGACTCCTACAATGAGCAGTTCTTC.

The rearrangement joins TRBV3-1 (or the pseudogene TRBV3-2) to TRBJ1-6, with a weak D call TRBD1 (6 bases). CDR3 length: 16 residues. V was cut by 2 bases and J by 7 bases, with 15 bases left in between. Germline V gene lookup returns CDR1 LGHDT and CDR2 YNNKEL (reference sequence). Here the CDR3 reads CASSQTTGTPNSPLHF. CDR3 DNA: TGTGCCAGCAGCCAAACCACAGGGACACCAAATTCACCCCTCCACTTT.

The J gene is TRBJ1-2, the V gene TRBV19; the D gene is possibly TRBD1 (5 bases). CDR3 length: 15 residues. Germline CDR1 and CDR2: LNHDA and SQIVND (reference sequence). With 6 bases removed from V and 3 bases from J, the gap between germline ends came to 17 bases. The CDR3 here is CASSPPRVVDYGYTF. CDR3 nucleotides: TGTGCCAGTAGCCCCCCCAGGGTTGTCGACTATGGCTACACCTTC.

The rearrangement uses TRBV2 and TRBJ1-5, with TRBD1 identical over 7 bases. The CDR3 spans 15 residues. V shed 8 bases, J shed 6 bases, and the junction held 13 bases outside the gene matches. The germline gives CDR1 SNHLY, CDR2 FYNNEI. CDR3 in amino acids: CASGLGQTAFQPQHF. Here the CDR3 DNA reads TGTGCCAGCGGGCTGGGACAGACTGCTTTTCAGCCCCAGCATTTT.

The V and J genes are TRBV4-2 and TRBJ1-2; D is perhaps TRBD1 (6 bases). Germline CDR1 reads LGHNA; CDR2 reads YNFKEQ. This CDR3 has 16 amino acids. Trimming pared 1 base from V and 4 bases from J, leaving 16 bases between. This CDR3 reads CASSQAAGGEIYGYTF. CDR3 sequence (DNA): TGTGCCAGCAGCCAAGCCGCGGGGGGCGAGATCTATGGCTACACCTTC.

The chain links TRBV7-2 to TRBJ2-2; tentative D call: TRBD1 (5 bases). This CDR3 contains 16 residues. Germline CDR1 and CDR2: SGHTA and FQGNSA. Trimming took off 5 bases at V and 5 bases at J, with 18 bases between the two ends. The CDR3, as DNA: TGTGCCAGCAGCCGCAGCCGATCAACAGGTACCGGGGAGCTGTTTTTT. Translation: CASSRSRSTGTGELFF.

The J gene is TRBJ2-2, the V gene TRBV5-8; maybe TRBD2 (7 bases). This CDR3 comprises 14 residues. V lost 7 bases and J lost 5, with 15 bases in between. Germline V gene lookup returns CDR1 SGHTS and CDR2 YDEGEE. CDR3 nucleotide sequence: TGTGCCAGCGTGTGGACTAGGGGGACCGGGGAGCTGTTTTTT. It specifies CASVWTRGTGELFF.

The chain joins TRBV20-1 to TRBJ1-1, with D unresolved. The V gene lost 3 bases and the J gene lost 2 bases, with 7 bases spanning the gap. From germline, CDR1 is DFQATT and CDR2 SNEGSKA (reference sequence). The CDR3 extends over 12 amino acids. CDR3 protein: CSASWANTEAFF. The CDR3 DNA reads as TGCAGTGCTAGTTGGGCAAACACTGAAGCTTTCTTT.

This chain joins TRBV6-4 and TRBJ2-1; 9 bases fit TRBD2. The CDR3 loop spans 16 amino acids. The germline V gene encodes CDR1 MRHNA and CDR2 SNTAGT. Trimming removed 3 bases from V and 0 bases from J; junction bases left unmatched: 3. CDR3 in amino acids: CASSDSGGGSYNEQFF. CDR3 DNA sequence: TGTGCCAGCAGTGATAGCGGGGGTGGCTCCTACAATGAGCAGTTCTTC.

V usage is TRBV5-1 and J usage is TRBJ2-3; weak D call: TRBD2 (6 bases). The CDR3 has 14 amino acids. Germline V gene data show CDR1 as SGHRS and CDR2 as YFSETQ. V was shortened by 4 bases and J by 11 bases, with 20 bases between the two germline ends. The CDR3 reads CASSLGTQGIQQYF. For the CDR3, the DNA is TGCGCCAGCAGCCTCGGGACTCAAGGGATTCAGCAGTATTTT.

This clone was counted once. V is TRBV5-1 and J is TRBJ2-3, with D possibly TRBD2 on 6 matching bases. The germline V gene encodes CDR1 SGHRS and CDR2 YFSETQ. The CDR3 contains 15 residues. Trimming stripped 0 bases from V and 0 bases from J, with 8 bases between. The CDR3 sequence: CASSLEGRSTDTQYF. The CDR3 DNA sequence: TGCGCCAGCAGCTTGGAGGGGAGGAGCACAGATACGCAGTATTTT. The whole variable domain, filled in from reference TRBV5-1 and TRBJ2-3, reads KAGVTQTPRYLIKTRGQQVTLSCSPISGHRSVSWYQQTPGQGLQFLFEYFSETQRNKGNFPGRFSGRQFSNSRSEMNVSTLELGDSALYLCASSLEGRSTDTQYFGPGTRLTVL.

The chain uses TRBV6-5 and TRBJ1-1; tentatively, D is TRBD1 (5 bases). Germline CDR1 is MNHEY and CDR2 is SVGAGI. Trimming took 9 bases from V and 9 from J, leaving 14 bases between them. This CDR3 spans 11 amino acids. The CDR3 bases are TGTGCCAGAACAAGGCGGGGGAAAGCTTTCTTT. Its protein is CARTRRGKAFF.

The chain's CDR3 is CASSLGQGRYSEAFF. The CDR3 DNA sequence: TGCGCCAGCAGCTTGGGACAGGGGAGATACTCTGAAGCTTTCTTT. The chain uses TRBV5-1 and TRBJ1-1; 8 bases are shared with TRBD1. V lost 0 bases to trimming and J lost 6 bases; unmatched junction nucleotides: 7. The germline V gene encodes CDR1 SGHRS and CDR2 YFSETQ. This CDR3 spans 15 amino acids.

This clone came up once. The CDR3 region is CATSRGVAGRQETQYF. As DNA, the CDR3 is TGTGCCACCAGCAGAGGGGTGGCAGGGCGACAAGAGACCCAGTACTTC. The genes are TRBV15 and TRBJ2-5; the D gene is possibly TRBD1 (5 bases). CDR1 and CDR2 from the germline V gene are LNHNV and YYDKDF (reference sequence). Between the trimmed V and J ends, which lost 1 base and 2 bases, there was a span of 14 bases. The CDR3 is made up of 16 amino acids.

This rearrangement joins TRBV19 to TRBJ1-6; D unclear. The CDR3 runs to 13 residues. Germline V lookup: CDR1 LNHDA, CDR2 SQIVND (reference sequence). The V gene lost 6 bases and the J gene lost 7 bases, with 10 bases spanning the gap. The DNA for the CDR3 is TGTGCCAGTAGCCCACATTACAATTCACCCCTCCACTTT. The encoded protein is CASSPHYNSPLHF.

The chain carries TRBV7-2 and TRBJ2-5; 10 bases match TRBD2. V lost 5 bases and J lost 5; bases outside the gene matches: 11. The length of the CDR3 is 16 residues. Germline assignment: CDR1 SGHTA and CDR2 FQGNSA. CDR3 sequence (DNA): TGTGCCAGCAGCCTAGGGGGTAGCGGGGGGTATGAGACCCAGTACTTC. Amino acids: CASSLGGSGGYETQYF.

The chain recombines TRBV13 with TRBJ2-2; 7 bases map to TRBD2. Germline loops: CDR1 PRHDT, CDR2 FYEKMQ (reference sequence). J was trimmed by 8 bases and V by 1 base; bases with no gene match: 10. This CDR3 has 16 amino acids. The CDR3 protein is CASSLAPGRRGGELFF. CDR3 bases: TGTGCCAGCAGCTTAGCTCCCGGGAGGAGAGGTGGGGAGCTGTTTTTT.

The chain is built from TRBV15 and TRBJ1-1; 7 bases are shared with TRBD1. V lost 0 bases, J lost 5 bases, and 6 bases stayed unmatched. Looked up from germline, CDR1 is LNHNV and CDR2 is YYDKDF (reference sequence). The CDR3 is made up of 15 amino acids. This chain's CDR3 is CATSRETGRMTEAFF. In nucleotides, the CDR3 is TGTGCCACCAGCAGAGAGACAGGGAGGATGACTGAAGCTTTCTTT.